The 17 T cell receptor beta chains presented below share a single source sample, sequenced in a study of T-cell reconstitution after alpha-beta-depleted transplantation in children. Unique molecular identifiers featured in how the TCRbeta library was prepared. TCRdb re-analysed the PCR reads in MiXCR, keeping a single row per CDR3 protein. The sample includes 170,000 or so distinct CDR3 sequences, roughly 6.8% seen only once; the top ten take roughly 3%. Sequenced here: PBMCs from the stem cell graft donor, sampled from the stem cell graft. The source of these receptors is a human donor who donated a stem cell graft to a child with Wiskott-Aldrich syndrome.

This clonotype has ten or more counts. The CDR3 region has the DNA TGTGCCAGCAGCTATCGCAGCGGACAAGAGACCCAGTACTTC. It translates to CASSYRSGQETQYF. The V gene is TRBV7-2, the J gene TRBJ2-5; D might be TRBD2 (5 bases). The V gene lost 4 bases and the J gene lost 2 bases, with 11 bases spanning the gap. This CDR3 spans 14 amino acids. Per the germline V gene, CDR1 is SGHTA and CDR2 is FQGNSA. The full variable domain, its missing parts supplied by reference TRBV7-2 and TRBJ2-5, is GAGVSQSPSNKVTEKGKDVELRCDPISGHTALYWYRQSLGQGLEFLIYFQGNSAPDKSGLPSDRFSAERTGGSVSTLTIQRTQQEDSAVYLCASSYRSGQETQYFGPGTRLLVL.

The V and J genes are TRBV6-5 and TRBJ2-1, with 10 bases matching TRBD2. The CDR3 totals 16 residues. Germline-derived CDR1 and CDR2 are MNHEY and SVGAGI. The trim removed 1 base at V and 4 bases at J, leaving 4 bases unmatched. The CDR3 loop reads CASSYLLAGPYNEQFF. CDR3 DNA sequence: TGTGCCAGCAGTTACTTACTAGCGGGGCCTTACAATGAGCAGTTCTTC.

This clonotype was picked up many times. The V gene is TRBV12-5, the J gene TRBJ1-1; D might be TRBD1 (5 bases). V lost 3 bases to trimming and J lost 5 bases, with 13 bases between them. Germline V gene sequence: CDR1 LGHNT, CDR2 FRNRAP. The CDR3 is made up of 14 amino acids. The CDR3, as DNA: TGTGCTAGTGGTTTTTCAGGGAAGGGGACTGAAGCTTTCTTT. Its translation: CASGFSGKGTEAFF. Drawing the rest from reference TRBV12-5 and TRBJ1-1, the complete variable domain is DARVTQTPRHKVTEMGQEVTMRCQPILGHNTVFWYRQTMMQGLELLAYFRNRAPLDDSGMPKDRFSAEMPDATLATLKIQPSEPRDSAVYFCASGFSGKGTEAFFGQGTRLTVV.

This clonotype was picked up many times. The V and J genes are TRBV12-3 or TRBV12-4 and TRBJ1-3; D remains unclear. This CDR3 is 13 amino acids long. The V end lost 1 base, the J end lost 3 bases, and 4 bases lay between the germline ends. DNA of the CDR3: TGTGCCAGCAGTTTAGAGCTTGGAAACACCATATATTTT. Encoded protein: CASSLELGNTIYF.

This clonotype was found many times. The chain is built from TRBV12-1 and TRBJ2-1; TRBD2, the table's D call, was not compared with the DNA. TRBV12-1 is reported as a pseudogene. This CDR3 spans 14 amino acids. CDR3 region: CASSFTLAGEEQFF. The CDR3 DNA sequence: TGTGCCAGCAGCTTTACACTAGCCGGCGAGGAGCAGTTCTTC.

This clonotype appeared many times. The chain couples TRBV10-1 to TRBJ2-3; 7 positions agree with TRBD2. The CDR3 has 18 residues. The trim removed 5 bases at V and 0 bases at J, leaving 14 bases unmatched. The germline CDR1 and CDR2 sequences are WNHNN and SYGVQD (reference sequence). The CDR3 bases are TGCGCCAGCAGTTTATACATTATCCCGGGGGGAAGCACAGATACGCAGTATTTT. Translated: CASSLYIIPGGSTDTQYF.

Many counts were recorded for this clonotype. CDR3 region: CASSPRRVAGGSTDTQYF. In DNA, the CDR3 is TGCGCCAGCAGCCCCAGAAGGGTAGCGGGAGGTAGCACAGATACGCAGTATTTT. This sequence joins TRBV4-3 and TRBJ2-3, with 10 bases lining up with TRBD2. Germline-derived CDR1 and CDR2 are LGHNA and YSLEER. J was trimmed by 0 bases and V by 4 bases; bases with no gene match: 10. CDR3 length: 18 residues.

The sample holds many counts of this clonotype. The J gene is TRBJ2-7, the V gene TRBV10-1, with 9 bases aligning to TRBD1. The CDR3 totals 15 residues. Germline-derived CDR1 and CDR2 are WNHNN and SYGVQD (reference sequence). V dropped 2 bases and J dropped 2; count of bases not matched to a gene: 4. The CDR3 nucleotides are TGCGCCAGCAGTGAGGGAGGGACAGGGCCCTACGAGCAGTACTTC. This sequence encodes CASSEGGTGPYEQYF.

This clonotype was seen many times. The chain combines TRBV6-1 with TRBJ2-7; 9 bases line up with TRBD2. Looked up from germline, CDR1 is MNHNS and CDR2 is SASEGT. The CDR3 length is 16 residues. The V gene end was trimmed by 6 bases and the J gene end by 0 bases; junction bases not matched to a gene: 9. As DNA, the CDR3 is TGTGCCAGCAGCCCACGCCTGACTAGCGGCTCCTACGAGCAGTACTTC. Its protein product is CASSPRLTSGSYEQYF.

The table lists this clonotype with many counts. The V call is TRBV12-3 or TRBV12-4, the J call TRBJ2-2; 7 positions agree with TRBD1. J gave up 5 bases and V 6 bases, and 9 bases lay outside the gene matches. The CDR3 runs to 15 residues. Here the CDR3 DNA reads TGTGCCAGCAGCTACAGACAGGGTGAGACCGGGGAGCTGTTTTTT. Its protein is CASSYRQGETGELFF.

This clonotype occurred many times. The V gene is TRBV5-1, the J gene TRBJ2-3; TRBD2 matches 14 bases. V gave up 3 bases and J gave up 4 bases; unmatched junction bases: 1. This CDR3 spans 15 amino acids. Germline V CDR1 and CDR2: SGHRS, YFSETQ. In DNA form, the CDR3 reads TGCGCCAGCAGCTCGACTAGCGGGAGGGCAGATACGCAGTATTTT. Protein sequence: CASSSTSGRADTQYF.

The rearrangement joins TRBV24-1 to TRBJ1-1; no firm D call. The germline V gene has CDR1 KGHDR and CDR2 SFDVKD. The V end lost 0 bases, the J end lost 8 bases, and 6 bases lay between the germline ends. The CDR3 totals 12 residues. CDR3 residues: CATSDLGREAFF. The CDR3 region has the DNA TGTGCCACCAGTGATTTGGGCCGGGAAGCTTTCTTT.

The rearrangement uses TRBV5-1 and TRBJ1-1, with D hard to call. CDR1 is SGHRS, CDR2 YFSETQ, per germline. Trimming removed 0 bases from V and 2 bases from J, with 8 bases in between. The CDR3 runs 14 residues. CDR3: CASSLEQLNTEAFF. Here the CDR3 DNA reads TGCGCCAGCAGCTTGGAACAGTTAAACACTGAAGCTTTCTTT.

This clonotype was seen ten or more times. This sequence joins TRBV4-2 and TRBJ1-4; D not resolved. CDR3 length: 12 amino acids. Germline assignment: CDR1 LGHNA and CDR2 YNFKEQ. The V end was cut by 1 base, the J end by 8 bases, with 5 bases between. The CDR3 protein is CASSQAQEKLFF. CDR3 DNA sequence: TGTGCCAGCAGCCAAGCGCAGGAAAAACTGTTTTTT.

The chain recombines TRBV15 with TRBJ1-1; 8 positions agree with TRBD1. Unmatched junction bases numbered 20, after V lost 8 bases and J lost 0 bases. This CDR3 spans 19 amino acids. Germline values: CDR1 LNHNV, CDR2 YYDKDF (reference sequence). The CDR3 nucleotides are TGTGCCACCGGGGTCCCCCCCGGGACAGGCACACCCATGAACACTGAAGCTTTCTTT. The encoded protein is CATGVPPGTGTPMNTEAFF.

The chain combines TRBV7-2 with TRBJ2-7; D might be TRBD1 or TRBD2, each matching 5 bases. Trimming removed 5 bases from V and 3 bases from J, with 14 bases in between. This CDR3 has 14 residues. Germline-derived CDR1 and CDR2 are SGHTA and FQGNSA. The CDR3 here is CASSEKRGYYEQYF. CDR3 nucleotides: TGTGCCAGCAGCGAAAAGAGGGGTTACTACGAGCAGTACTTC.

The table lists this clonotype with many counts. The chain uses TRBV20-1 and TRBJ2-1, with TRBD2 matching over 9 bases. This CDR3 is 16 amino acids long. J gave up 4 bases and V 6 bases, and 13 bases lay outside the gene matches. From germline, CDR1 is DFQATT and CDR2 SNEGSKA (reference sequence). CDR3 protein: CSANHGERGDYNEQFF. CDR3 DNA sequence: TGCAGTGCGAACCATGGCGAGCGGGGGGATTACAATGAGCAGTTCTTC.